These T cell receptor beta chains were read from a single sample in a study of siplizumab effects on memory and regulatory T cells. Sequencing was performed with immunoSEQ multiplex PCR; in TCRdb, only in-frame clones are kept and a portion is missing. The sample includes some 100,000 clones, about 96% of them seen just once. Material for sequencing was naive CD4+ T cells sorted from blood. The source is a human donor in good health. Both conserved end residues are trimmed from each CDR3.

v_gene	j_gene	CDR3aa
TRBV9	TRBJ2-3	ASSEGQINTDTQY
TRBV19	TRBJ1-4	ASSIGQFNEKLF
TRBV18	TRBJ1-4	ASSPSRGEKLF
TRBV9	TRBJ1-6	ASSVAAQQAGNSPLH
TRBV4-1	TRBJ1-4	ASRLQGGTNEKLF
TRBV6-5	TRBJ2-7	ASSRLAGAYEQY
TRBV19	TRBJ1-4	ASSFGGEFEKLF
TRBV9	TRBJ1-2	ASSVATGTSYGYT
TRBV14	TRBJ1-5	ASSQPPDRGRVRCNQPQH
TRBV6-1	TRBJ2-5	ASGEGQGAGEETQY
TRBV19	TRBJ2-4	ASSLSGDIQY
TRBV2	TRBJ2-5	ASRPMGTQY
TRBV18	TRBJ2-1	ASSGNVDNEQF
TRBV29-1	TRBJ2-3	SVTSRSTDTQY
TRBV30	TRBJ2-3	AWSASGGTDTQY
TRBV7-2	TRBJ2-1	ASSLGLQYSSYNEQF
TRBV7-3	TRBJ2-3	ASSLMGLAGGISDTQY
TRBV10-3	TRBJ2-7	AISENRGQVSYEQY
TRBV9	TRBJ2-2	ASSVVGDPGELF
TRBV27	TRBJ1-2	ASSSLRASYYGYT
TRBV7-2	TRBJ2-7	ASSLRGPFEQY